The clone carrying this T cell receptor (beta chain) has more than one count but fewer than ten. This entry is derived from a study of T-cell reconstitution after alpha-beta-depleted transplantation in children. This CDR3 is 13 amino acids long. With 3 bases removed from V and 4 bases from J, the gap between germline ends came to 9 bases. The authors prepared the TCRbeta library with unique molecular identifiers. TCRdb recomputed calls from the PCR reads with MiXCR, one row per CDR3 protein. Among some 550,000 distinct CDR3 sequences, around 17% were seen once, and the ten largest hold around 3.3%. This chain uses TRBV12-3 or TRBV12-4 with TRBJ1-2; D gene unclear. The receptor was derived from a human donor who donated a stem cell graft to a child with acute lymphoblastic leukemia. The sequenced sample was PBMCs from the stem cell graft donor, obtained from the stem cell graft. CDR3 residues: CASSFRWGYGYTF. In DNA form, the CDR3 reads TGTGCCAGCAGTTTCCGTTGGGGCTATGGCTACACCTTC.